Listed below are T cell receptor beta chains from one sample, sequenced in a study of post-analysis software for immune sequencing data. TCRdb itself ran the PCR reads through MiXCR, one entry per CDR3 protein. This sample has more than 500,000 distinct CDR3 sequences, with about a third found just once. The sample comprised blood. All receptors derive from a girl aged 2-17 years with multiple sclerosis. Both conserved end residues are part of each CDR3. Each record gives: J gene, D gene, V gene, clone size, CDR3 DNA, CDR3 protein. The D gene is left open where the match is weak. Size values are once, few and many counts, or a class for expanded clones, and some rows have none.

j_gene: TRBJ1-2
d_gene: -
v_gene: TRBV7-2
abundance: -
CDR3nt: TGTGCCAGCAGCTTGTCCAGGGGCGCTAACTATGGCTACACCTTC
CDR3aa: CASSLSRGANYGYTF

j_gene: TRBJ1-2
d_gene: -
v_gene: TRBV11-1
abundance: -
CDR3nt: TGTGCCAGCAGCTTGCCAGAAAACTATGGCTACACCTTC
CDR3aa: CASSLPENYGYTF

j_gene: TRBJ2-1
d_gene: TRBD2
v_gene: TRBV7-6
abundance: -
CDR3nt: TGTGCCAGCAGCTTAGGGTCCAGGGAGGGAGAGACCCAGTTCTTC
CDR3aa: CASSLGSREGETQFF

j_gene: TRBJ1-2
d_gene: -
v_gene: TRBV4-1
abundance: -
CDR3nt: TGCGCCAGCAGACTCTCCGGGACAAGGGGCCCATTTAACTATGGCTACACCTTC
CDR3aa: CASRLSGTRGPFNYGYTF

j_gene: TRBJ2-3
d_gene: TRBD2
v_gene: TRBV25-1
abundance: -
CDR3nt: TGTGCCAGCAGTAGGGGACTAGCGTCAGATACGCAGTATTTT
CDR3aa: CASSRGLASDTQYF

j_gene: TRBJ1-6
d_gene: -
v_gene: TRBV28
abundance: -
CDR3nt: TGTGCCAGCACCCCTGGGGAGACTTCACCCCTCCACTTT
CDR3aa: CASTPGETSPLHF

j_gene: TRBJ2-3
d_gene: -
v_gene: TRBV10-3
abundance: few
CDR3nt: TGTGCCATCAGTGCCCCCATGATGACAGATACGCAGTATTTT
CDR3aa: CAISAPMMTDTQYF

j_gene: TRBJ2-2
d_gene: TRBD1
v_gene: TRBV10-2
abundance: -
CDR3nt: TGCGCCAGCAGCCCACAGGGGCGCACCGGGGAGCTGTTTTTT
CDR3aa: CASSPQGRTGELFF

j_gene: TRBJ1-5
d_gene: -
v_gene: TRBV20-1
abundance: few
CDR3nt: TGCAGTGCTAGTCCAAACAGTATAAATCAGCCCCAGCATTTT
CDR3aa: CSASPNSINQPQHF

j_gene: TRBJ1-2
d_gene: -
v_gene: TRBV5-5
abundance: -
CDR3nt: TGTGCCAGCAGCGCGGTCCAAACAGCTCGCTATGGCTACACCTTC
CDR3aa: CASSAVQTARYGYTF

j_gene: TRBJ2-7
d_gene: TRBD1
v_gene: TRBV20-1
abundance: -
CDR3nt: TGCAGTGCTAGTCTCCCTCAGGGACAGGGCTACGAGCAGTACTTC
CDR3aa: CSASLPQGQGYEQYF

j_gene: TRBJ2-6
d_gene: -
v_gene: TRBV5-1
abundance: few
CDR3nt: TGCGCCAGCAGCGTGCCGGGACCGCCTTTATCTGGGGCCAACGTCCTGACTTTC
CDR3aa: CASSVPGPPLSGANVLTF

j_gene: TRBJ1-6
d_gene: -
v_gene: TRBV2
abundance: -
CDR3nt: TGTGCCAGCGGAAGACAGGATGATTCACCCCTCCACTTT
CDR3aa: CASGRQDDSPLHF

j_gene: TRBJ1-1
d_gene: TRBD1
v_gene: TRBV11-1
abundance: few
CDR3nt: TGTGCCAGCAGCTTTATGACAGGGAGGGGTGGCACTGAAGCTTTCTTT
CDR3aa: CASSFMTGRGGTEAFF

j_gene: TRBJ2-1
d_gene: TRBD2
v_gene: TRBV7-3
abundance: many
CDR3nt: TGTGCCAGCAGTATACTAGGCGGGGGGTCCTACAATGAGCAGTTCTTC
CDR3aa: CASSILGGGSYNEQFF

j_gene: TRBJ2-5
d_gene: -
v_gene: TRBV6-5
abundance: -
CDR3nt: TGTGCCAGCAGTTATTGGGGGACAAAGTACCAAGAGACCCAGTACTTC
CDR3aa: CASSYWGTKYQETQYF

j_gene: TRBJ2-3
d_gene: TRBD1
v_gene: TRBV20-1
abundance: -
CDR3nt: TGCAGTGCTACCACAGGGGGTAGCACAGATACGCAGTATTTT
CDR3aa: CSATTGGSTDTQYF

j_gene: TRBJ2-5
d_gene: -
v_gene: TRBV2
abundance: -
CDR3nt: TGTGCCAGCAGGGGTGGACTCAGGGAGACCCAGTACTTC
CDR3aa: CASRGGLRETQYF

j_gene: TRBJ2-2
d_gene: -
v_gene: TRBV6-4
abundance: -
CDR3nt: TGTGCCAGCAGTACCTTTTCCCGGGACATCCTCGCGAACACCGGGGAGCTGTTTTTT
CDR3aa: CASSTFSRDILANTGELFF

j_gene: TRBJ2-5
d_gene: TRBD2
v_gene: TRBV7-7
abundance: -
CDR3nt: TGTGCTAGCAGCCCGGGACTAGCGGGGATAGAAGAGACCCAGTACTTC
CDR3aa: CASSPGLAGIEETQYF

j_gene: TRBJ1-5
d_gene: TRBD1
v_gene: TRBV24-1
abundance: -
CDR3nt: TGTGCCACCAGTGATTCGGCCGGACAGGAGGATCAGCCCCAGCATTTT
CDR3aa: CATSDSAGQEDQPQHF

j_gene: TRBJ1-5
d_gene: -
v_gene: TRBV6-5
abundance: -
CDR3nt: TGTGCCACGAAGGGGGTTTCCCAGCCCCAGCATTTT
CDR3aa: CATKGVSQPQHF

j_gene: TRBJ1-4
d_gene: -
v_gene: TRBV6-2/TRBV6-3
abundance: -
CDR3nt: TGTGCCAGCACCGATGACAACAGGGATTATAATGAAAAACTGTTTTTT
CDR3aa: CASTDDNRDYNEKLFF

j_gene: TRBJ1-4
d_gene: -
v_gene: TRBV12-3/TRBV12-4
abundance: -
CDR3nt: TGTGCCAGCAACGGGGCAGTTAATGAAAAACTGTTTTTT
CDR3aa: CASNGAVNEKLFF

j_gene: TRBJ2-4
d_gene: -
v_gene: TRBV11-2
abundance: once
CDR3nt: TGTGCCAGCAGCCTAAGATTGATGAGGAATGTCAAAAACATTCAGCACTTC
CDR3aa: CASSLRLMRNVKNIQHF

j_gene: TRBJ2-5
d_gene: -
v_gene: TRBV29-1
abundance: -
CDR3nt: TGCAGCGTTGGACAGTACTCGGAGACCCAGTACTTC
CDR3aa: CSVGQYSETQYF

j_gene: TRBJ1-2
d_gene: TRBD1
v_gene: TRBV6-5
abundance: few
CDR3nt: TGTGCCAGCAGTTACTCGATCGCGACAGGGTATGGCTACACCTTC
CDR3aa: CASSYSIATGYGYTF

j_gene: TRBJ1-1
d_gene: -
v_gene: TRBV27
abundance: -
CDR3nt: TGTGCCAGCAGTTTATATAGCCGGGGCGGCACTGAAGCTTTCTTT
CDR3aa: CASSLYSRGGTEAFF

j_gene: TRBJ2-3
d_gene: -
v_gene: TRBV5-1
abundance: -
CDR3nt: TGCGCCAGCAGCTTCGTTTCGGCCGGCACAGATACGCAGTATTTT
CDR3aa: CASSFVSAGTDTQYF

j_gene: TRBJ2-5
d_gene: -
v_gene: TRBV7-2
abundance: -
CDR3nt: TGTGCCAGCAGCTTAACCGTTGGAGAGACCCAGTACTTC
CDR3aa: CASSLTVGETQYF

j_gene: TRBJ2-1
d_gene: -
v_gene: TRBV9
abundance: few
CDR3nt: TGTGCCAGCAGCGTAGAAATGGGCAATGAGCAGTTCTTC
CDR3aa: CASSVEMGNEQFF

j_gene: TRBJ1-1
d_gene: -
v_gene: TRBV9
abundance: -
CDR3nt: TGTGCCAGCAGTGTGGAATGGATGAACACTGAAGCTTTCTTT
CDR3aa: CASSVEWMNTEAFF

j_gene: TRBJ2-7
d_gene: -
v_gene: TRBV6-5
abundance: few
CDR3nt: TGTGCCAGCAGACCCGGGACAAACCCTTCCTACGAGCAGTACTTC
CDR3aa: CASRPGTNPSYEQYF

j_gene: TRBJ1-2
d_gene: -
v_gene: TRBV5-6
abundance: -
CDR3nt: TGTGCCAGCAGCCGCGGAGGGTTCTATGGTTACACCTTC
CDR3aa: CASSRGGFYGYTF

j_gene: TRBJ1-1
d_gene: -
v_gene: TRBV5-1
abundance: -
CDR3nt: TGCGCCAGCAGCTTGGTCGGGATCCAAAGGCGGAACACTGAAGCTTTCTTT
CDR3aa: CASSLVGIQRRNTEAFF

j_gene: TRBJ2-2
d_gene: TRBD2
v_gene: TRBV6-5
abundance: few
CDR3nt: TGTGCCAGCAGTCGGGGGGGCACCGGGGAGCTGTTTTTT
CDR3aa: CASSRGGTGELFF

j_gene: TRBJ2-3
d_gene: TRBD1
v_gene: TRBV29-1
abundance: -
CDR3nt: TGCAGCGTGAGGACAGGGACAGATACGCAGTATTTT
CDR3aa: CSVRTGTDTQYF

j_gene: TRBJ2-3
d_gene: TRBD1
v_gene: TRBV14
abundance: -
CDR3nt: TGTGCCAGCAGCCGGCGGACAGGGGGGTACGCGGATACGCAGTATTTT
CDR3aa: CASSRRTGGYADTQYF

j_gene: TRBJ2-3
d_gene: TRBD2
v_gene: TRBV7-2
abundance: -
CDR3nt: TGTGCCAGCAGCTCCTTACTAGCGGGGGGCGGGGATACGCAGTATTTT
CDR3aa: CASSSLLAGGGDTQYF

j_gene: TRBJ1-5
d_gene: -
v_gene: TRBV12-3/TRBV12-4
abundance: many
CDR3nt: TGTGCCAGCTCACCAGCCGGGGGTAATCAGCCCCAGCATTTT
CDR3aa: CASSPAGGNQPQHF

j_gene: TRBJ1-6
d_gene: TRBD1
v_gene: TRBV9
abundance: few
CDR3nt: TGTGCCAGCAGCGTAGGGACAGGGGATTCACCCCTCCACTTT
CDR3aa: CASSVGTGDSPLHF

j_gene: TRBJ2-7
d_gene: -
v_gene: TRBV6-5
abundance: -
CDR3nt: TGTGCCAGTGAACGAGGGAGGGGGTATAACGAGCAGTACTTC
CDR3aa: CASERGRGYNEQYF

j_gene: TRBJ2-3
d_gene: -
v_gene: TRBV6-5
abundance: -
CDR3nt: TGTGCCAGCGGCTTCAGGGCCCTCACAGATACGCAGTATTTT
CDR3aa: CASGFRALTDTQYF